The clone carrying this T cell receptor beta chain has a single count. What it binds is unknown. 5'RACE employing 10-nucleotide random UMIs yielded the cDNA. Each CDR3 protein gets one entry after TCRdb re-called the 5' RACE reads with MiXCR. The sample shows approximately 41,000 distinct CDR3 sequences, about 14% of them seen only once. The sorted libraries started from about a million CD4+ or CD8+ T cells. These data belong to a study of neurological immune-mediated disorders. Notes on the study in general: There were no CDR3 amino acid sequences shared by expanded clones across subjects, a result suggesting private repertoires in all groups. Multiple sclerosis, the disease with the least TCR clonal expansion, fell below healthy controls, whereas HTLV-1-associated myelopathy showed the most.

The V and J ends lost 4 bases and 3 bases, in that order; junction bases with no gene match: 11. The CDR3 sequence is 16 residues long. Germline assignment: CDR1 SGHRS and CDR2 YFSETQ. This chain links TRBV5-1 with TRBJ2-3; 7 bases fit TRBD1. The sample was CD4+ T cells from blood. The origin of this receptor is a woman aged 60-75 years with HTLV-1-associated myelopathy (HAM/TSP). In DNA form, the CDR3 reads TGCGCCAGCAGCCGAACCAACAGGGGAGTTACAGATACGCAGTATTTT. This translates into CASSRTNRGVTDTQYF.